This T cell receptor (beta chain) was documented in a study of beta chain features in type 1 diabetes. Study-wide context: Taken together, all samples contributed 107,917,701 examined sorted cells.

Study results and limitations: PCR might preferentially amplify shorter templates, equally in patients and controls. Among all four CD4+ subsets, Type 1 diabetes patients had TCRB CDR3s that were moderately but significantly shorter.

This CDR3 comprises 15 residues. CDR1 and CDR2 (germline): SGHVS, FNYEAQ. Trimming left V 5 bases short and J 0 bases short, with 10 bases between. This clone has more than one count but fewer than ten. Its antigen is unidentified. What was sequenced were expressed TCRB transcripts, since all of the isolated RNA had been reverse transcribed. Only in-frame clones appear in the TCRdb table, and some are missing; sequencing was by immunoSEQ multiplex PCR. The table has roughly 130,000 clones, 16% seen once. CD4+ naive, central memory, regulatory and stem cell-like memory cells were sorted via CD45RO/CCR7/CD25/CD127/CD95/CD27.

The material sequenced was central memory CD4+ T cells from blood. The receptor was derived from a man in his thirties or forties with type 1 diabetes. The gene calls are TRBV7-6 and TRBJ1-4; D remains ambiguous. CDR3 sequence reads: CASSPQITTNEKLFF. The CDR3, as DNA: TGTGCCAGCAGCCCACAGATTACAACTAATGAAAAACTGTTTTTT.